One and the same sample provided the 26 T cell receptor beta chains below, sequenced in a study of CD8 T cells in ankylosing spondylitis. TCRdb re-called the 5' RACE reads with MiXCR, one entry per CDR3 protein. Counted here are about 220,000 distinct CDR3 sequences, 25% to 30% occurring once; the ten biggest clones make up less than 8.5%. Sequences were obtained from blood, either unsorted or a sorted T cell fraction (not recorded which). The receptors shown here come from a male donor with ankylosing spondylitis or in good health (not recorded which).

This clonotype was picked up many times. The V call is TRBV7-3, the J call TRBJ2-3; D possibly corresponds to TRBD2 (6 bases). Looked up from germline, CDR1 is SGHTA and CDR2 is FQGTGA. V was clipped by 4 bases and J by 6 bases, with 20 bases between them. The CDR3 covers 16 residues. As DNA, the CDR3 is TGTGCCAGCAGCTCCCCCGGCGGGACGGGTTCTGATACGCAGTATTTT. Protein product: CASSSPGGTGSDTQYF.

This clonotype turned up a few times. This chain joins TRBV3-1 and TRBJ2-7, with a weak D call TRBD1 (6 bases). Trimming stripped 3 bases from V and 3 bases from J, with 15 bases between. This CDR3 has 15 amino acids. Germline-derived CDR1 and CDR2 are LGHDT and YNNKEL (reference sequence). DNA of the CDR3: TGTGCCAGCAGCCAGGGCTTCCAGGGGTTCTACGAGCAGTACTTC. Translating it yields CASSQGFQGFYEQYF.

The table lists this clonotype with a few counts. V usage is TRBV7-6 and J usage is TRBJ1-4; no definite D call. The CDR3 has 16 residues. V lost 1 base, J lost 0 bases, and 9 bases lay in between. Germline V CDR1 and CDR2: SGHVS, FNYEAQ. For the CDR3, the DNA is TGTGCCAGCAGCTTAGGTAGTAGATCAACTAATGAAAAACTGTTTTTT. It specifies CASSLGSRSTNEKLFF.

The rearrangement uses TRBV15 and TRBJ2-7; 10 positions match TRBD2. In germline, CDR1 is LNHNV, CDR2 YYDKDF (reference sequence). The trim removed 1 base at V and 6 bases at J, leaving 3 bases unmatched. The length of the CDR3 is 14 residues. The CDR3 loop is CATSRGAGGPEQYF. DNA of the CDR3: TGTGCCACCAGCAGAGGAGCGGGAGGGCCCGAGCAGTACTTC.

This clonotype was recorded a few times. The chain employs TRBV6-5 and TRBJ1-4, with D unclear. CDR3 length equals 14 residues. The germline V and J ends were trimmed by 2 bases and 2 bases, with 6 bases remaining between them. The germline V gene encodes CDR1 MNHEY and CDR2 SVGAGI. The CDR3 sequence: CASSYGVTNEKLFF. CDR3 bases: TGTGCCAGCAGTTACGGGGTGACTAATGAAAAACTGTTTTTT.

In this sample, this clonotype turned up many times. The chain employs TRBV20-1 and TRBJ2-7, with D unresolved. Trimming took off 5 bases at V and 3 bases at J, with 20 bases between the two ends. The CDR3 totals 15 residues. In germline, CDR1 is DFQATT, CDR2 SNEGSKA (reference sequence). CDR3 sequence: CSAVDVVVGLYEQYF. CDR3 sequence (DNA): TGCAGTGCTGTCGACGTGGTGGTTGGCCTCTACGAGCAGTACTTC.

This clonotype was seen repeatedly, ten times or more. The chain recombines TRBV3-1 with TRBJ2-2; TRBD1 matches at 10 bases. Germline V lookup: CDR1 LGHDT, CDR2 YNNKEL (reference sequence). After removal of 8 bases from V and 4 bases from J, the junction contained 1 base not matched to a gene. The length of the CDR3 is 13 residues. CDR3 DNA sequence: TGTGCCAGCCGGACAGGGGGCACCGGGGAGCTGTTTTTT. Encoded protein: CASRTGGTGELFF. Supplemented by reference TRBV3-1 and TRBJ2-2, the full variable domain reads DTAVSQTPKYLVTQMGNDKSIKCEQNLGHDTMYWYKQDSKKFLKIMFSYNNKELIINETVPNRFSPKSPDKAHLNLHINSLELGDSAVYFCASRTGGTGELFFGEGSRLTVL.

The sample holds many counts of this clonotype. V usage is TRBV18 and J usage is TRBJ2-2; either TRBD1 or TRBD2 may fit D (5 bases each). Per the germline V gene, CDR1 is KGHSH and CDR2 is LQKENI. V was shortened by 2 bases and J by 6 bases, with 10 bases between the two germline ends. There are 14 residues in the CDR3. CDR3 sequence reads: CASSPFQGAGELFF. As DNA, the CDR3 is TGTGCCAGCTCACCATTCCAGGGAGCCGGGGAGCTGTTTTTT.

This chain connects TRBV11-1 to TRBJ2-7; 7 bases align to TRBD1. The germline V gene has CDR1 SGHAT and CDR2 FQDESV (reference sequence). The CDR3 length is 14 residues. The V segment lost 5 bases and the J segment 6 bases; nucleotides outside the gene matches: 10. The CDR3 region is CASSDRQGRREQYF. The CDR3 DNA follows: TGTGCCAGCAGCGATAGACAGGGCCGGCGCGAGCAGTACTTC.

This clonotype has ten or more counts. The chain combines TRBV28 with TRBJ2-3; D is undetermined. The V end lost 3 bases, the J end lost 3 bases, and 16 bases lay between the germline ends. The CDR3 has 16 amino acids. Germline values: CDR1 MDHEN, CDR2 SYDVKM. The CDR3 bases are TGTGCCAGCAGTTTTTTTAGGGTTCAAGGGACAGATACGCAGTATTTT. It specifies CASSFFRVQGTDTQYF.

This clonotype has at least ten counts. The V gene is TRBV4-3, the J gene TRBJ1-1, with D perhaps TRBD1 (6 bases). The CDR3 is made up of 15 amino acids. Germline V gene sequence: CDR1 LGHNA, CDR2 YSLEER. Trimming pared 0 bases from V and 3 bases from J, leaving 11 bases between. This chain's CDR3 is CASSQETGTDTEAFF. CDR3 in DNA: TGCGCCAGCAGCCAAGAAACAGGGACGGACACTGAAGCTTTCTTT.

This clonotype has ten or more counts. The chain couples TRBV9 to TRBJ1-3, with D unclear. V dropped 2 bases and J dropped 0 bases, with 9 bases sitting between them. The CDR3 sequence is 15 residues long. In germline, CDR1 is SGDLS, CDR2 YYNGEE. DNA of the CDR3: TGTGCCAGCAGCGTCGGGGTGCTCTCTGGAAACACCATATATTTT. Translated, it gives CASSVGVLSGNTIYF.

The gene calls are TRBV5-6 and TRBJ2-3; tentatively, D is TRBD1 or TRBD2 (5 bases each). V lost 4 bases and J lost 6, with 15 bases in between. CDR3 length: 14 amino acids. CDR1 is SGHDT and CDR2 is YYEEEE in the germline V gene. CDR3 sequence (DNA): TGTGCCAGCAGCAACCGGGACCTGGGGGATACGCAGTATTTT. Protein product: CASSNRDLGDTQYF.

This clonotype has ten or more counts. The rearrangement joins TRBV5-1 to TRBJ2-7; TRBD2 might be the D (6 bases). Trimming cost V 4 bases and J 3 bases, with 14 bases left between them. Germline-derived CDR1 and CDR2 are SGHRS and YFSETQ. The CDR3 contains 14 residues. The CDR3 protein is CASSPTSRGYEQYF. Written as DNA, the CDR3 is TGCGCCAGCAGCCCGACTAGTAGGGGCTACGAGCAGTACTTC.

This chain links TRBV20-1 with TRBJ2-7; 9 bases map to TRBD2. Germline-derived CDR1 and CDR2 are DFQATT and SNEGSKA (reference sequence). CDR3 length: 13 amino acids. Trimming at V came to 6 bases and at J to 5 bases, leaving 8 bases not matched to a gene. The CDR3 DNA reads TGCAGTGCCCCTAGGGCTAGCGGGAACGAGCAGTACTTC. Protein sequence: CSAPRASGNEQYF.

For the CDR3, the DNA is TGTGCCAGCAGAGACTCGACAGGGGGTGGTTCACCCCTCCACTTT. Translated: CASRDSTGGGSPLHF. The chain couples TRBV27 to TRBJ1-6, with 9 bases fitting TRBD1. V dropped 6 bases and J dropped 9; count of bases not matched to a gene: 9. The CDR3 is made up of 15 amino acids. Germline-derived CDR1 and CDR2 are MNHEY and SMNVEV (reference sequence).

The V gene is TRBV5-1, the J gene TRBJ2-7; 7 nucleotides align to TRBD2. J lost 0 bases, V lost 3 bases, and 6 bases had no gene match. The germline CDR1 and CDR2 sequences are SGHRS and YFSETQ. The CDR3 has 15 residues. CDR3 loop: CASSSSGGSSYEQYF. As DNA, the CDR3 is TGCGCCAGCAGCTCCAGTGGCGGGAGCTCCTACGAGCAGTACTTC.

This chain links TRBV19 with TRBJ1-1; D unresolved. CDR1 and CDR2 from the germline V gene are LNHDA and SQIVND (reference sequence). The CDR3 contains 15 residues. Trimming took off 3 bases at V and 5 bases at J, with 16 bases between the two ends. The CDR3 DNA reads as TGTGCCAGTAGTATTGACACGATGGCTAGAACTGAAGCTTTCTTT. Residues: CASSIDTMARTEAFF.

This clonotype was observed many times. The chain links TRBV20-1 to TRBJ2-7; 8 nucleotides align to TRBD2. There are 14 residues in the CDR3. Germline V gene lookup returns CDR1 DFQATT and CDR2 SNEGSKA (reference sequence). The J segment lost 2 bases and the V segment lost 8 bases, leaving 11 bases of the junction unmatched. The CDR3 DNA follows: TGCAGTCAAGGGGATAGCGGGATGCCCTACGAGCAGTACTTC. This encodes CSQGDSGMPYEQYF.

The sample holds many counts of this clonotype. The chain has TRBV5-6 and TRBJ2-3; D gene ambiguous. Trimming removed 4 bases from V and 1 base from J, with 13 bases in between. This CDR3 contains 15 residues. Germline V gene sequence: CDR1 SGHDT, CDR2 YYEEEE. The CDR3 sequence is CASSRADLRTDTQYF. CDR3 DNA sequence: TGTGCCAGCAGCCGCGCAGATTTACGCACAGATACGCAGTATTTT.

This chain connects TRBV29-1 to TRBJ2-3; D may be TRBD2 (6 bases). Per germline, CDR1 SQVTM and CDR2 ANQGSEA. V was pared by 6 bases and J by 2 bases, with 15 bases between. The CDR3 has 14 residues. CDR3 amino acids: CSVRTGSHTDTQYF. The CDR3 nucleotides are TGCAGCGTCAGAACCGGGAGCCACACAGATACGCAGTATTTT.

This clonotype has more than one count but fewer than ten. The genes are TRBV20-1 and TRBJ2-7; 9 bases are a match to TRBD2. V lost 4 bases to trimming and J lost 4 bases; unmatched junction nucleotides: 8. Germline V CDR1 and CDR2: DFQATT, SNEGSKA (reference sequence). The CDR3 is 14 residues long. CDR3 sequence: CSAIGLAGSYEQYF. CDR3 DNA sequence: TGCAGTGCTATTGGTCTAGCGGGGTCATACGAGCAGTACTTC.

V and J are TRBV4-1 and TRBJ2-1; TRBD2 matches at 10 bases. The germline gives CDR1 MGHRA, CDR2 YSYEKL. Trimming at V came to 4 bases and at J to 12 bases, leaving 6 bases not matched to a gene. The CDR3 spans 13 residues. CDR3 sequence reads: CASSLGLAEGQFF. The CDR3 bases are TGCGCCAGCAGCCTCGGACTAGCGGAGGGGCAGTTCTTC.

This clonotype was picked up many times. The V and J genes are TRBV2 and TRBJ1-2; 8 bases are a match to TRBD1. V lost 4 bases and J lost 0; bases outside the gene matches: 4. Germline V CDR1 and CDR2: SNHLY, FYNNEI. The CDR3 is made up of 15 amino acids. CDR3 in DNA: TGTGCCAGCAGTGGGGGACAGGTATCTAACTATGGCTACACCTTC. Translated: CASSGGQVSNYGYTF. Full variable domain (missing parts from reference TRBV2 and TRBJ1-2): EPEVTQTPSHQVTQMGQEVILRCVPISNHLYFYWYRQILGQKVEFLVSFYNNEISEKSEIFDDQFSVERPDGSNFTLKIRSTKLEDSAMYFCASSGGQVSNYGYTFGSGTRLTVV.

V gene TRBV21-1 combines with J gene TRBJ2-4; no DNA check was done on the table's D call, TRBD1. TRBV21-1 is tagged as a pseudogene. CDR3 size: 16 residues. The CDR3 sequence is CASSPPRGKHKNIQYF. For the CDR3, the DNA is TGTGCCAGCAGCCCCCCCCGGGGCAAACACAAAAACATTCAGTACTTC.

Points on this clonotype: The junction differs from germline at one of its ends, possibly a read error. The chain recombines TRBV5-1 with TRBJ2-7; D unclear. Germline assignment: CDR1 SGHRS and CDR2 YFSETQ. The CDR3 is 14 amino acids. CDR3 in amino acids: CASSRGYSSSEQYF. For the CDR3, the DNA is TGCGCCAGCAGCCGAGGCTACAGCTCCTCCGAGCAGTACTTC.